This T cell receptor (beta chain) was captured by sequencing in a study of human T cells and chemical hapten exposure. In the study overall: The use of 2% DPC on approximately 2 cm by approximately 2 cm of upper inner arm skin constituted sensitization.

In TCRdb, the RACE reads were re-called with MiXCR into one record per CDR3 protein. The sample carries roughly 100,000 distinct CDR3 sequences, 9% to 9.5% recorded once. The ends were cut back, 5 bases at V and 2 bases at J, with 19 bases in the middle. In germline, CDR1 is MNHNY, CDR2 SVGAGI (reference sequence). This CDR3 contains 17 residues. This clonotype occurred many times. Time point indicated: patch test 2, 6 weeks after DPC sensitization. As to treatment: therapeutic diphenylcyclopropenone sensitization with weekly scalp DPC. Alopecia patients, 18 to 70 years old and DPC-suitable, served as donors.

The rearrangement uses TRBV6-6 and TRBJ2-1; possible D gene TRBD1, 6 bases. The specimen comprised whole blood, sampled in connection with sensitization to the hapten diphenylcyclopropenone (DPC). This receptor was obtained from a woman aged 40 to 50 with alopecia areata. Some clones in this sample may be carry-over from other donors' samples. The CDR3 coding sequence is TGTGCCAGCAGTGACCCCGCAGGGGCGCCGACCTACAATGAGCAGTTCTTC. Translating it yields CASSDPAGAPTYNEQFF.